Reported below is one T cell receptor beta chain. Clones were sequenced by immunoSEQ multiplex PCR, and TCRdb holds only the in-frame ones, with some missing. The table includes 110,000 to 150,000 clones, about 80% detected once. The data were taken from a study of cytotoxic CD8 clonotypes in ibrutinib-treated CLL. Germline CDR1 reads LGHNA; CDR2 reads YNFKEQ. The CDR3 is made up of 12 amino acids. The V and J ends lost 3 bases and 3 bases respectively, with 2 bases between them. The source material was PBMCs, sampled after 12 months of ibrutinib treatment. The source of this sequence is a human donor with chronic lymphocytic leukemia. J is TRBJ2-2 and V is TRBV4-2; D uncertain. The CDR3: CASSQDTGELFF. CDR3 sequence (DNA): TGTGCCAGCAGCCAGGACACCGGGGAGCTGTTTTTT.